This TCR beta chain came from a study of early T cells in non-severe SARS-CoV-2 infection. Study-level background: Bulk RNA isolated from unsorted whole blood underwent sequencing; chains were not paired.

A single record per CDR3 protein comes from TCRdb applying MiXCR to the 5' RACE reads. Among 64,000 or so distinct CDR3 sequences listed, 10% to 15% were seen once. Notes on this clonotype: Its antigen is not identified.

Study conclusions and caveats: VDJdb matching skewed toward anti-spike CD8 responses, missing private and CD4 specificities.

The CDR3 is 12 residues long. V dropped 4 bases and J dropped 4 bases, with 6 bases sitting between them. The V gene's germline CDR1 is SGHDT and CDR2 YYEEEE. The sequence was collected from an adult who was a healthcare worker with PCR-confirmed SARS-CoV-2 infection or an uninfected control (not recorded which). Sequenced here: whole blood, sampled at baseline. The rearrangement uses TRBV5-6 and TRBJ1-5; the D is unclear. CDR3 sequence reads: CASSAGNQPQHF. The CDR3 nucleotides are TGTGCCAGCAGCGCGGGGAATCAGCCCCAGCATTTT.